What follows is one T cell receptor (beta chain) and its context. This clone was picked up one time. Which antigen it targets is not known. No clone much larger than this one lies a single base away; base qualities are absent. These data originate in a study of blood T cell repertoires in COVID-19 (dated by TCRdb to 2020 to 2021). About the investigation overall: Samples covering the acute and convalescent phases of COVID-19 were provided by collaborators in the United States, Italy and Spain. The prospective study material was composed of cDNA or gDNA derived from T cells, B-cell-depleted T cells, or PBMCs. Samples came from the ongoing ImmuneRACE study (first 160 participants) plus 1,254 subjects from 6 global collaborators. The repertoires were released in a freely available public database meant as a resource for research on the immune response to SARS-CoV-2. A de-identified subject ID, COVID-19 status, age in years and sex were almost always included in the sample metadata. Subjects who had been exposed to COVID-19, were actively infected with it, or had recovered from it provided the deeply sampled blood TCRbeta repertoires that made up the dataset. Where HLA class I and class II types were available, the types were taken from metadata supplied by the sample provider, not from assay-based typing.

The germline V gene yields MGHDK for CDR1 and SYGVNS for CDR2. The CDR3 runs 15 amino acids, cysteine and phenylalanine included. The sequence is cut down to CDR3 DNA, 45 bases in frame from base 1. Ends trimmed: V by 4 bases, J by 7 bases; bases unmatched to a gene: 8. Whole blood was collected in K2EDTA tubes by collaborating institutions according to the institutions' own protocols. For TCRbeta analysis, collaborators shipped samples in one of three forms: frozen whole blood, isolated PBMCs, or DNA extracted from either of those sample types. The immunoSEQ Assay, a bias-controlled multiplex PCR, was used to amplify TCRbeta CDR3 regions from genomic DNA. On the study's bioinformatics: Nucleated cell counts per sample were estimated from amplification of reference gene primers within the assay. To quantify the absolute abundance of each unique TCRbeta CDR3 rearrangement, sequence reads were collapsed and filtered. Productive Simpson clonality was computed per sample as the square root of Simpson's diversity index over productive rearrangements. TCRdb holds this immuneACCESS table with in-frame rearrangements only. Some clones are missing; in checked studies, unresolved V genes explain under half, and the rest has no known cause. Clone size and V and J calls were adopted from that table, with D and trimming inferred from the DNA. The sample table contains approximately 65,000 clones; only one count was recorded for 93% of them. The ten top clones hold approximately 2.9% of the sample.

What the research found in general, with its limitations: The amount of clinical and demographic metadata varied by source and participant and was provided uncurated.

Sequences were obtained from peripheral blood. Recombination linked TRBV25-1 to TRBJ2-2; TRBD1 lines up with 8 middle nucleotides. The clonotype comes from a man in his 70s with active COVID-19. The DNA reads TGTGCCAGCAGTGTGTCAGGCGACAGGGGCGGGGAGCTGTTTTTT. It codes for CASSVSGDRGGELFF.